Sequencing of this T cell receptor (beta chain) was carried out in a study of cytomegalovirus exposure and HLA in healthy donors. The ends were cut back, 2 bases at V and 5 bases at J, with 7 bases in the middle. Germline V gives CDR1 GTSNPN, CDR2 SVGIG (reference sequence). This CDR3 is 11 amino acids long. PCR amplification relied on 60 Vbeta primers (plus 13 Jbeta primers). Profiled with immunoSEQ multiplex PCR; TCRdb holds only in-frame clones, not every one. The profile shows 75,000 to 100,000 clones, about 78% of them singletons. Regarding this clone: Its antigen is unknown.

Study-wide points: Most TCR sequences were rare, but some public TCRs occurred in many donors. Sequencing depth across donors, presence/absence analyses assumed, was roughly uniform.

The V call is TRBV30, the J call TRBJ2-7, with D tentatively TRBD1 (5 bases). The sample was PBMCs. The sequence was obtained from a middle-aged man in good health and CMV-seronegative. The CDR3 here is CAWSSRDEQYF. CDR3 nucleotide sequence: TGTGCCTGGAGTTCCAGGGACGAGCAGTACTTC.